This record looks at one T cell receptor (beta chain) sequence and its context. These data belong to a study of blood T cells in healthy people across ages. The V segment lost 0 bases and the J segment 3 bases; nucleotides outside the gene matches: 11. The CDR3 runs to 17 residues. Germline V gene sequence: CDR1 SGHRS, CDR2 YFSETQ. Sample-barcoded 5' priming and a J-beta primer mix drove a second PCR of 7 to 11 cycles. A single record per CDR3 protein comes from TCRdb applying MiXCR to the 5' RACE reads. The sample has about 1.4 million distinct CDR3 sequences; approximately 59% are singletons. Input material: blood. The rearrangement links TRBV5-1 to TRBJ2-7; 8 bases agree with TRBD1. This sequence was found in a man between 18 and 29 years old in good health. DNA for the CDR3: TGCGCCAGCAGCTTGGGCACCCAGGGGGCGTTTGACTACGAGCAGTACTTC. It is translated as CASSLGTQGAFDYEQYF.